This entry features one T cell receptor (beta chain) sequence. The data stem from a study of tumor T cells in aggressive B-cell lymphoma. V lost 1 base, J lost 1 base, and 13 bases lay in between. CDR1 is SGDLS, CDR2 YYNGEE, per germline. This CDR3 has 16 residues. Sequencing was performed with immunoSEQ multiplex PCR; in TCRdb, only in-frame clones are kept and a portion is missing. The sample shows about 9,000 clones, 70% to 90% of them seen only once. Sample: tumor tissue. The chain recombines TRBV9 with TRBJ2-3, with D possibly matching TRBD1 (5 bases). The receptor was isolated from an adult with diffuse large B cell lymphoma. The CDR3 loop is CASSVRRGAGTDTQYF. The CDR3 region has the DNA TGTGCCAGCAGCGTAAGAAGGGGCGCGGGCACAGATACGCAGTATTTT.